This T cell receptor beta chain stems from a study of blood T cell repertoires in COVID-19. Overall study context: There were acute and convalescent COVID-19 samples, and they came from the United States, Italy and Spain.

This CDR3 is built from 14 residues. Trimming shortened V by 7 bases and J by 2 bases, and 13 bases separated the two germline ends. CDR1 is SNHLY and CDR2 is FYNNEI in the germline V gene. Sequenced by immunoSEQ multiplex PCR; TCRdb stores in-frame clones only, minus some. The repertoire holds roughly 310,000 clones, approximately 91% seen once, with around 9.5% in the top ten. Adults between roughly 18 and 100 years of age took part from fewer than 30 US areas. This chain connects TRBV2 to TRBJ2-3; D may be TRBD1 (5 bases). The sequencing input was PBMCs or T cells enriched from blood (not recorded which). This clonotype was sampled from a woman aged 40 to 50 who had recovered from COVID-19. CDR3 DNA sequence: TGTGCCAGCAAAGGCCCAGGGTACACAGATACGCAGTATTTT. Encoded protein: CASKGPGYTDTQYF.